The 31 T cell receptor beta chains given below trace back to one sample, sequenced in a study of technical replicates of blood from several donors. Using immunoSEQ multiplex PCR, the repertoire was profiled, and TCRdb retains in-frame clones only, with some absent. The sample has approximately 87,000 clones; around 96% are singletons. Sequenced: T cells isolated from PBMCs. These receptors were collected from a human donor in good health.

The chain has TRBV6-1 and TRBJ2-5; D is perhaps TRBD1 (6 bases). This CDR3 has 16 amino acids. The V gene lost 1 base and the J gene lost 5 bases, with 17 bases spanning the gap. Germline values: CDR1 MNHNS, CDR2 SASEGT. This CDR3 is CASSEGGPLPPETQYF. The CDR3 DNA is TGTGCCAGCAGTGAAGGGGGGCCACTCCCTCCCGAGACCCAGTACTTC.

The J gene is TRBJ2-5, the V gene TRBV9, with 10 bases matching TRBD1. The CDR3 loop spans 16 amino acids. Germline V gene data show CDR1 as SGDLS and CDR2 as YYNGEE. After removal of 2 bases from V and 1 base from J, the junction contained 5 bases not matched to a gene. CDR3 bases: TGTGCCAGCAGCGTCTCCGGACAGGGGGGCCAAGAGACCCAGTACTTC. It yields the protein CASSVSGQGGQETQYF.

The J gene is TRBJ1-4, the V gene TRBV7-9, with D perhaps TRBD1 (6 bases). The CDR3 has 17 amino acids. Trimming took off 4 bases at V and 1 base at J, with 16 bases between the two ends. Germline V gives CDR1 SEHNR, CDR2 FQNEAQ (reference sequence). The CDR3: CASSYDRLQLTNEKLFF. CDR3 DNA: TGTGCCAGCAGCTACGACAGGCTTCAACTAACTAATGAAAAACTGTTTTTT.

As for this clone: One end of the junction is discordant with germline, which a read error may explain. The V gene is TRBV11-2, the J gene TRBJ2-1, with 9 nucleotides matching TRBD2. The CDR3 has 16 residues. The germline gives CDR1 SGHAT, CDR2 FQNNGV. The CDR3, as DNA: TGTGCCAGCACCTTAGTAGCGGGAGTGGTGTACAATGAGCAGTTCTTC. It encodes CASTLVAGVVYNEQFF.

On this clone: Within the sample, other DNA sequences also encode this same CDR3. The gene calls are TRBV9 and TRBJ1-1, with D tentatively TRBD1 (5 bases). Trimming stripped 0 bases from V and 1 base from J, with 7 bases between. Germline assignment: CDR1 SGDLS and CDR2 YYNGEE. This CDR3 comprises 14 residues. DNA of the CDR3: TGTGCCAGCAGCGTAGCCCAGGGGAACACTGAAGCTTTCTTT. This sequence encodes CASSVAQGNTEAFF.

This clone was observed a single time. This chain uses TRBV25-1 with TRBJ2-3; 7 nucleotides agree with TRBD1. Per the germline V gene, CDR1 is MGHDK and CDR2 is SYGVNS. J gave up 4 bases and V 3 bases, and 7 bases lay outside the gene matches. The CDR3 is 15 amino acids. CDR3 coding DNA: TGTGCCAGCAGTGAGACAGGGCGGTGGTCAGATACGCAGTATTTT. Its protein product is CASSETGRWSDTQYF.

The chain couples TRBV5-1 to TRBJ2-3; 9 positions agree with TRBD2. V trimming: 1 base; J trimming: 5 bases; junction bases outside the gene matches: 11. The CDR3 loop spans 17 amino acids. Germline values: CDR1 SGHRS, CDR2 YFSETQ. CDR3 amino acids: CASSLRAPSGIGDTQYF. Here the CDR3 DNA reads TGCGCCAGCAGCTTGCGTGCCCCTAGCGGGATAGGAGATACGCAGTATTTT.

The chain is built from TRBV7-3 and TRBJ2-3; a weak D match, TRBD2 (5 bases). Looked up from germline, CDR1 is SGHTA and CDR2 is FQGTGA. The CDR3 contains 15 residues. Trimming cost V 3 bases and J 3 bases, with 13 bases left between them. The CDR3, as DNA: TGTGCCAGCAGCTTGGGGAGAGGTACGACAGATACGCAGTATTTT. Its protein product is CASSLGRGTTDTQYF. Looking up the rest from reference TRBV7-3 and TRBJ2-3 gives the full variable domain: GAGVSQTPSNKVTEKGKYVELRCDPISGHTALYWYRQSLGQGPEFLIYFQGTGAADDSGLPNDRFFAVRPEGSVSTLKIQRTERGDSAVYLCASSLGRGTTDTQYFGPGTRLTVL.

Details on this clone: The junction departs from germline at one end; a sequencing error may be responsible. The chain recombines TRBV5-4 with TRBJ2-1; 9 nucleotides line up with TRBD2. This CDR3 has 15 residues. The V gene's germline CDR1 is SGHNT and CDR2 YYREEE (reference sequence). The chain's CDR3 is CASSLASGAYNGQFF. The CDR3 DNA sequence: TGTGCCAGCAGCTTGGCTAGCGGGGCTTACAATGGGCAGTTCTTC.

The rearrangement uses TRBV7-3 and TRBJ2-1; D possibly corresponds to TRBD2 (6 bases). The germline V gene has CDR1 SGHTA and CDR2 FQGTGA. This CDR3 comprises 15 residues. Trimming stripped 4 bases from V and 9 bases from J, with 19 bases between. CDR3 sequence: CASSSASGAVFEQFF. The CDR3 coding sequence is TGTGCCAGCAGCTCAGCTTCGGGAGCAGTCTTTGAGCAGTTCTTC.

J is TRBJ1-5 and V is TRBV10-3; maybe TRBD1 (6 bases). Germline CDR1 ENHRY, CDR2 SYGVKD. This CDR3 has 14 residues. V gave up 10 bases and J gave up 5 bases, with 18 bases separating them. In DNA, the CDR3 is TGTGCCACTAGCCGGGAGGGGGAGCATCAGCCCCAGCATTTT. This sequence encodes CATSREGEHQPQHF.

This chain links TRBV9 with TRBJ1-1; D is possibly TRBD1 (5 bases). There are 16 residues in the CDR3. Germline CDR1 SGDLS, CDR2 YYNGEE. Between the trimmed V and J ends, which lost 4 bases and 1 base, there was a span of 17 bases. This CDR3 reads CASSSPGGGANTEAFF. CDR3 DNA: TGTGCCAGCAGCTCCCCCGGCGGCGGGGCGAACACTGAAGCTTTCTTT.

The rearrangement uses TRBV5-1 and TRBJ2-5, with D possibly matching TRBD2 (6 bases). The CDR3 loop spans 13 amino acids. The V end lost 1 base, the J end lost 4 bases, and 8 bases lay between the germline ends. CDR1 SGHRS and CDR2 YFSETQ come from the germline V gene. The CDR3 DNA follows: TGCGCCAGCAGCTTGATCGGGGGAGAGACCCAGTACTTC. Translating it yields CASSLIGGETQYF.

In this sample, this clone turned up once. The same CDR3 arises from other DNA sequences in this sample as well. The CDR3 region has the DNA TGCGCCAGCAGCTCTCAAGAGACCCAGTACTTC. Translation: CASSSQETQYF. The chain joins TRBV5-1 to TRBJ2-5; no definite D call. CDR3 length: 11 amino acids. Per the germline V gene, CDR1 is SGHRS and CDR2 is YFSETQ. Trimming took 3 bases from V and 2 from J, leaving 2 bases between them. Combining the CDR3 with reference TRBV5-1 and TRBJ2-5 gives the whole variable domain KAGVTQTPRYLIKTRGQQVTLSCSPISGHRSVSWYQQTPGQGLQFLFEYFSETQRNKGNFPGRFSGRQFSNSRSEMNVSTLELGDSALYLCASSSQETQYFGPGTRLLVL.

The rearrangement joins TRBV28 to TRBJ1-4; D unclear. The CDR3 loop spans 14 amino acids. Germline CDR1 is MDHEN and CDR2 is SYDVKM. V lost 7 bases to trimming and J lost 4 bases, with 13 bases between them. DNA of the CDR3: TGTGCCAGCACTCTGGGAGTGTTTAATGAAAAACTGTTTTTT. Translating gives CASTLGVFNEKLFF.

The J gene is TRBJ2-2, the V gene TRBV10-1, with D perhaps TRBD1 (5 bases). The ends were cut back, 6 bases at V and 0 bases at J, with 5 bases in the middle. The CDR3 spans 13 residues. Germline V gene lookup returns CDR1 WNHNN and CDR2 SYGVQD (reference sequence). The CDR3 bases are TGCGCCAGCAGGGACACGAACACCGGGGAGCTGTTTTTT. Its protein product is CASRDTNTGELFF.

The rearrangement uses TRBV5-8 and TRBJ2-3; TRBD1 matches at 11 bases. The junction had 8 bases not matched to a gene; V was cut back by 5 bases and J by 6 bases. This CDR3 spans 15 amino acids. Per the germline V gene, CDR1 is SGHTS and CDR2 is YDEGEE. In DNA form, the CDR3 reads TGTGCCAGCAGGTCCGGACAGGGGGCCGGGGATACGCAGTATTTT. Protein: CASRSGQGAGDTQYF.

The chain has TRBV9 and TRBJ2-7; maybe TRBD2 (6 bases). Per germline, CDR1 SGDLS and CDR2 YYNGEE. The CDR3 length is 14 residues. The V end lost 3 bases, the J end lost 3 bases, and 13 bases lay between the germline ends. CDR3 residues: CASSAGGRSYEQYF. DNA of the CDR3: TGTGCCAGCAGCGCCGGTGGGAGGAGCTACGAGCAGTACTTC.

CDR3 residues: CASSSARGKYF. The CDR3 nucleotides are TGTGCCAGCAGCTCAGCCAGGGGTAAATACTTC. The rearrangement links TRBV11-2 to TRBJ2-4; a weak D match, TRBD1 (6 bases). This CDR3 spans 11 amino acids. From germline, CDR1 is SGHAT and CDR2 FQNNGV. The V and J ends lost 4 bases and 16 bases respectively, with 14 bases between them.

J is TRBJ1-3 and V is TRBV30, with 7 bases that match TRBD1. This CDR3 has 14 amino acids. J was trimmed by 7 bases and V by 2 bases; bases with no gene match: 8. The germline V gene encodes CDR1 GTSNPN and CDR2 SVGIG (reference sequence). CDR3 coding DNA: TGTGCCTGGAGTCCGCTCGGACAGGTGAACACCATATATTTT. Translation: CAWSPLGQVNTIYF.

V gene TRBV5-1 combines with J gene TRBJ1-1; possible D gene TRBD1, 6 bases. The CDR3 spans 13 residues. Trimming removed 0 bases at V and 3 bases at J, with 6 bases between. From germline, CDR1 is SGHRS and CDR2 YFSETQ. CDR3 residues: CASSLAGDTEAFF. The CDR3 DNA is TGCGCCAGCAGCTTGGCAGGGGACACTGAAGCTTTCTTT.

This sequence joins TRBV15 and TRBJ2-1; 7 bases are a match to TRBD2. The junction had 11 bases not matched to a gene; V was cut back by 9 bases and J by 9 bases. CDR3 length: 13 amino acids. Germline assignment: CDR1 LNHNV and CDR2 YYDKDF (reference sequence). This CDR3 is CATMGGLIAEQFF. CDR3 DNA: TGTGCCACTATGGGGGGGTTGATAGCTGAGCAGTTCTTC.

This clone is a singleton in its sample. The V and J genes are TRBV5-6 and TRBJ2-3; 9 positions match TRBD1. Germline trimming cut 4 bases from V and 2 bases from J; bases unmatched to any gene: 5. The CDR3 spans 15 residues. Germline V lookup: CDR1 SGHDT, CDR2 YYEEEE. CDR3: CASSAGTGSTDTQYF. The CDR3 nucleotides read TGTGCCAGCAGCGCCGGGACAGGGTCCACAGATACGCAGTATTTT. Filled out from reference TRBV5-6 and TRBJ2-3, the complete variable domain reads DAGVTQSPTHLIKTRGQQVTLRCSPKSGHDTVSWYQQALGQGPQFIFQYYEEEERQRGNFPDRFSGHQFPNYSSELNVNALLLGDSALYLCASSAGTGSTDTQYFGPGTRLTVL.

The chain uses TRBV9 and TRBJ1-5, with TRBD1 as a possible D gene (5 bases). The CDR3 spans 15 residues. Germline V gene data show CDR1 as SGDLS and CDR2 as YYNGEE. The germline V and J ends were trimmed by 0 bases and 4 bases, with 11 bases remaining between them. The CDR3 loop is CASSVEGGVNQPQHF. CDR3 DNA: TGTGCCAGCAGCGTAGAGGGAGGGGTTAATCAGCCCCAGCATTTT. The variable domain in full, completed from reference TRBV9 and TRBJ1-5, reads DSGVTQTPKHLITATGQRVTLRCSPRSGDLSVYWYQQSLDQGLQFLIQYYNGEERAKGNILERFSAQQFPDLHSELNLSSLELGDSALYFCASSVEGGVNQPQHFGDGTRLSIL.

This chain connects TRBV2 to TRBJ2-1; 12 bases align to TRBD2. The junction had 10 bases not matched to a gene; V was cut back by 5 bases and J by 8 bases. This CDR3 has 16 amino acids. Germline lookup yields CDR1 SNHLY and CDR2 FYNNEI. CDR3 loop: CASSSRLAGVMDEQFF. CDR3 DNA sequence: TGTGCCAGCAGTTCCCGACTAGCGGGAGTCATGGATGAGCAGTTCTTC.

The V gene is TRBV19, the J gene TRBJ2-7; D is unclear. Germline V CDR1 and CDR2: LNHDA, SQIVND (reference sequence). The V and J ends lost 5 bases and 0 bases respectively, with 8 bases between them. The CDR3 consists of 13 residues. CDR3 sequence reads: CASSVGSSYEQYF. The CDR3 nucleotides read TGTGCCAGTAGTGTCGGTAGCTCCTACGAGCAGTACTTC.

The chain has TRBV29-1 and TRBJ2-7; 7 nucleotides agree with TRBD1. There are 14 residues in the CDR3. The ends lost 5 bases at V and 4 bases at J; junction bases unmatched: 11. The germline CDR1 and CDR2 sequences are SQVTM and ANQGSEA. Here the CDR3 reads CSVRGWETGYEQYF. Written as DNA, the CDR3 is TGCAGCGTTCGGGGCTGGGAGACAGGGTACGAGCAGTACTTC.

V gene TRBV6-1 combines with J gene TRBJ2-7; 7 bases are a match to TRBD1. In germline, CDR1 is MNHNS, CDR2 SASEGT. After removal of 4 bases from V and 2 bases from J, the junction contained 5 bases not matched to a gene. The CDR3 has 14 amino acids. CDR3 amino acids: CASSGRQGTYEQYF. The CDR3 DNA reads as TGTGCCAGCAGTGGACGACAGGGAACCTACGAGCAGTACTTC.

The chain combines TRBV10-3 with TRBJ2-3; perhaps TRBD2 as D (6 bases). CDR1 is ENHRY and CDR2 is SYGVKD in the germline V gene. The CDR3 runs 14 residues. Trimming pared 2 bases from V and 5 bases from J, leaving 11 bases between. The chain's CDR3 is CAISEGGKIDTQYF. In DNA, the CDR3 is TGTGCCATCAGTGAGGGCGGGAAAATAGATACGCAGTATTTT.

The V call is TRBV13, the J call TRBJ2-7; 11 positions match TRBD2. Germline CDR1 PRHDT, CDR2 FYEKMQ (reference sequence). V gave up 4 bases and J gave up 6 bases; unmatched junction bases: 17. CDR3 length: 18 residues. This chain's CDR3 is CASSSGLAGFPPSLEQYF. CDR3 sequence (DNA): TGTGCCAGCAGCTCAGGACTAGCGGGCTTCCCCCCCTCTCTCGAGCAGTACTTC.

J is TRBJ1-3 and V is TRBV7-6, with no clear D. Germline V gene sequence: CDR1 SGHVS, CDR2 FNYEAQ. Deletions cut 7 bases from V and 2 bases from J, with 9 bases between. The CDR3 covers 13 residues. CDR3 amino acids: CASNTGPGNTIYF. In nucleotides, the CDR3 is TGTGCCAGCAACACTGGGCCTGGAAACACCATATATTTT.